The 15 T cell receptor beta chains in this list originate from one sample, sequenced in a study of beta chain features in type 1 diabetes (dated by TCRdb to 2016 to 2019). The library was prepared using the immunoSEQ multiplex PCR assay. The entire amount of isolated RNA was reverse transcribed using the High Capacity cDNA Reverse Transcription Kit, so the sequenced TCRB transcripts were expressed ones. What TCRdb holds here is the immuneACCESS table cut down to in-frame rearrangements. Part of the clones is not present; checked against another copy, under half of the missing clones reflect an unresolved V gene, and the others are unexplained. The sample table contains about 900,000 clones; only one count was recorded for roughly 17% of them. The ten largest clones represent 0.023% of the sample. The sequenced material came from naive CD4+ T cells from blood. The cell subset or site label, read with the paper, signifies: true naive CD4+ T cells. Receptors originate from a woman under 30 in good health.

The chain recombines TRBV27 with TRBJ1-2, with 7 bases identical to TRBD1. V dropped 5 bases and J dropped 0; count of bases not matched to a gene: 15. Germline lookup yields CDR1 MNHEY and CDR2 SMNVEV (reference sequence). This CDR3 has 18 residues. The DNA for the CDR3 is TGTGCCAGCAGTCCAAGGGACCCACAGGGGACGGCTAACTATGGCTACACCTTC. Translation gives CASSPRDPQGTANYGYTF.

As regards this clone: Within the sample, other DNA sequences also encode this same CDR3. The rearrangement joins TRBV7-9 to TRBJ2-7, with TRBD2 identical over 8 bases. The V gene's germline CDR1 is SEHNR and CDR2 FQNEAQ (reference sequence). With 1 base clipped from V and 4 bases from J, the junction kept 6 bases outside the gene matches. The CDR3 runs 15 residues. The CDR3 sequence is CASSLGLAGTYEQYF. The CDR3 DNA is TGTGCCAGCAGCTTAGGTTTAGCGGGAACATACGAGCAGTACTTC.

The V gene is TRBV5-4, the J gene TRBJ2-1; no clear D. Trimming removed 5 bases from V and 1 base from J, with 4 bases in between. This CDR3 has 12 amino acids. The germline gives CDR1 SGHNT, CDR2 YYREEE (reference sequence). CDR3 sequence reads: CASSLSYNEQFF. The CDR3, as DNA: TGTGCCAGCAGTCTTTCCTACAATGAGCAGTTCTTC.

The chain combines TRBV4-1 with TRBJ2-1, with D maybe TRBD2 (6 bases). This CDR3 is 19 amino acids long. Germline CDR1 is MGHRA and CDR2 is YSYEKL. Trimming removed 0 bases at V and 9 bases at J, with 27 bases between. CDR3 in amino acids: CASSQEKVTVGLALTEQFF. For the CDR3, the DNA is TGCGCCAGCAGCCAAGAAAAGGTCACGGTCGGGCTAGCGTTGACTGAGCAGTTCTTC.

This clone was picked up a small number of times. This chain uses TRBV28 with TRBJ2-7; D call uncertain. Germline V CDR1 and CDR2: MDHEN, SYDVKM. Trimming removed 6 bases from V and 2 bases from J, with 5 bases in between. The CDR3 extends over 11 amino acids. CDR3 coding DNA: TGTGCCAGCAGGAGAGCCTACGAGCAGTACTTC. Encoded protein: CASRRAYEQYF.

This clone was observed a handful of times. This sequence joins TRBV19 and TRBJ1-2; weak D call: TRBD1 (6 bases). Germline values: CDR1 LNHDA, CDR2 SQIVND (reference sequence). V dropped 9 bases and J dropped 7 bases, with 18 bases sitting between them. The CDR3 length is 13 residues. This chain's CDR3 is CASRGRGILGYTF. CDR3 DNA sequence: TGTGCCAGCCGTGGAAGGGGGATACTTGGCTACACCTTC.

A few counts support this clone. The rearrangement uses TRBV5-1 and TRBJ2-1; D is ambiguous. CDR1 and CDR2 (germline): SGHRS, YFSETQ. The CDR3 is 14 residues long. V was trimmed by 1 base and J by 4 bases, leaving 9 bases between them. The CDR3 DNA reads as TGCGCCAGCAGCTTGTCCAGACCTTACAATGAGCAGTTCTTC. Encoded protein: CASSLSRPYNEQFF.

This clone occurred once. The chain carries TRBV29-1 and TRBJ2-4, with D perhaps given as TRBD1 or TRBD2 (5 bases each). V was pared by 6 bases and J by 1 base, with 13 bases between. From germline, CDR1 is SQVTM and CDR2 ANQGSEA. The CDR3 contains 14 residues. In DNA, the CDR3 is TGCAGCGTCCGAGGGGTAGTGGCCAAAAACATTCAGTACTTC. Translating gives CSVRGVVAKNIQYF.

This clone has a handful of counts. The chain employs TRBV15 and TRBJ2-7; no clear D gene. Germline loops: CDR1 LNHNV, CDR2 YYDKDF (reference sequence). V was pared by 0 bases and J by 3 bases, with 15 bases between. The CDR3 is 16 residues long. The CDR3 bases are TGTGCCACCAGCAGAGAGTTCTACTCGACGGGCTACGAGCAGTACTTC. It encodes CATSREFYSTGYEQYF.

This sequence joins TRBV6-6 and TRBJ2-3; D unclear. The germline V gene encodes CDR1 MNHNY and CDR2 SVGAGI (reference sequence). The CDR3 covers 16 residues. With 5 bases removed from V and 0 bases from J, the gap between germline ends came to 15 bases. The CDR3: CASSTLKPPSTDTQYF. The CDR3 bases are TGTGCCAGCAGTACCCTCAAACCTCCTAGCACAGATACGCAGTATTTT.

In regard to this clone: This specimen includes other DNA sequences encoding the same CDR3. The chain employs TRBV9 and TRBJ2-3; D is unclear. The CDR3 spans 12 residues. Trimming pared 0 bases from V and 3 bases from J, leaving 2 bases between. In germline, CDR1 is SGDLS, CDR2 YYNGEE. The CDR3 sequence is CASSVGTDTQYF. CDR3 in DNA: TGTGCCAGCAGCGTAGGAACAGATACGCAGTATTTT.

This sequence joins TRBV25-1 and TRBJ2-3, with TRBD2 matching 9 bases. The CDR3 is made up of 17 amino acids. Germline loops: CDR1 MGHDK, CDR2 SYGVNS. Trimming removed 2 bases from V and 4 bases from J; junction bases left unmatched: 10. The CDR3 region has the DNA TGTGCCAGCAGTGAACTAGCGGGGAGATTCTCCGCAGATACGCAGTATTTT. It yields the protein CASSELAGRFSADTQYF.

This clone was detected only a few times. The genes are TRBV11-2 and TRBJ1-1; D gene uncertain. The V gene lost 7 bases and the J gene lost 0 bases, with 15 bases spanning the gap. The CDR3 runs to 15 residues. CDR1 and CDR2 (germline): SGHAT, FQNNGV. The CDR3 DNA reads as TGTGCCAGCAACAACGGACGGCGTATGAACACTGAAGCTTTCTTT. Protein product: CASNNGRRMNTEAFF.

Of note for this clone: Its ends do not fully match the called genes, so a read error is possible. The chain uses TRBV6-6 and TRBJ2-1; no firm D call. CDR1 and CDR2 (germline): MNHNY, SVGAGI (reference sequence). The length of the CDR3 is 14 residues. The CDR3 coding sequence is TGTGCCATCAGTGAGGCCGTCTCCTACAATGAGCAGTTCTTC. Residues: CAISEAVSYNEQFF.

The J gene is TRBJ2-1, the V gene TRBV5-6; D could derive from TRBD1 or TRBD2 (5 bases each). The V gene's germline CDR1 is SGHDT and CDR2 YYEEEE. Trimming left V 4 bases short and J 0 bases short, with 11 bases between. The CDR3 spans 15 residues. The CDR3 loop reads CASSLGTYSYNEQFF. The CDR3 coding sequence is TGTGCCAGCAGCCTCGGGACCTACTCCTACAATGAGCAGTTCTTC.